The entry below gives a single T cell receptor (beta chain) sequence along with its context. Its antigen remains unidentified. The data stem from a study of cytomegalovirus exposure and HLA in healthy donors. Background on the study: The same platform used for the approximately 700 first-cohort repertoires was also used for the 130 or so validation repertoires, as a later analysis reported. Study outcomes and limitations: Altogether, 160 or so TCR beta chains were recorded as cytomegalovirus-associated.

Repertoires were generated with immunoSEQ multiplex PCR, while TCRdb's copy carries only in-frame clones and drops some. The sample consists of 100,000 or so clones, 85% of them appearing once. The CDR3 loop spans 11 amino acids. CDR1 is MNHNS and CDR2 is SASEGT in the germline V gene. Deletions cut 6 bases from V and 12 bases from J, with 14 bases between. The receptor's source is a man aged 18 to 35 in good health and CMV-seropositive. The chain has TRBV6-1 and TRBJ2-5; D might be TRBD1 (6 bases). Material: PBMCs. CDR3: CASRGQGLEYF. CDR3 DNA sequence: TGTGCCAGCAGAGGTCAGGGGTTAGAGTACTTC.